The rows below give T cell receptor beta chains drawn from one sample of a study of prognosis after radiotherapy for stage I lung cancer. From the multiplex PCR reads, TCRdb called clonotypes with MiXCR, one entry per CDR3 protein. The sample yields around 21,000 distinct CDR3 sequences, about 46% seen once. The specimen was PBMCs, collected before or after stereotactic body radiation therapy (not recorded which). Every receptor here comes from a donor over 45 with non-small cell lung cancer. Both conserved end residues are trimmed from each CDR3. Clone size is not always given. Where it is, it says once, few, many or a class for expanded clones.

clone size | J gene | V gene | CDR3 protein
NA | TRBJ2-7 | TRBV2 | ASIGRNPVGGSTGEQY
NA | TRBJ2-1 | TRBV5-1 | ASSLLAGSIDQF
many | TRBJ2-5 | TRBV5-1 | ASSLFRGAGRETQY
many | TRBJ2-3 | TRBV7-2 | ASSSMTSGRGWQY
many | TRBJ1-1 | TRBV20-1 | SASPHRTGTEAF
many | TRBJ2-2 | TRBV27 | ASSLVWNTGELF
many | TRBJ1-5 | TRBV5-8 | ASSQDGSNQPQH
many | TRBJ2-1 | TRBV19 | ASSRDRVANEQF
many | TRBJ1-1 | TRBV5-4 | ASSSGPSILNTEAF
many | TRBJ2-7 | TRBV29-1 | SAIRQGYEQY
many | TRBJ1-1 | TRBV5-1 | ASSFAGTGGGEAF
many | TRBJ2-7 | TRBV4-2 | ASRRTGTSGYEQY
many | TRBJ2-2 | TRBV6-1 | ASRPGVGRTAGELF
many | TRBJ2-7 | TRBV5-1 | ASIQTGSPYEQY
NA | TRBJ1-5 | TRBV28 | ASSFGGGGSNKPQH
many | TRBJ2-2 | TRBV29-1 | SVQQGLGLTGELF
many | TRBJ2-1 | TRBV6-1 | ASRIQTGEGYNEQF
NA | TRBJ2-3 | TRBV28 | ASSWPHGSGSQDTQY
many | TRBJ2-3 | TRBV10-3 | AISERIAGGGDTQY
many | TRBJ2-1 | TRBV20-1 | SAGGGRRVNEQF
many | TRBJ2-1 | TRBV11-3 | ASSWGGSSNEQF
many | TRBJ2-7 | TRBV5-5 | ASSLGRWVNEQY
many | TRBJ1-1 | TRBV20-1 | SASWAGAEAF